This T cell receptor (beta chain) was documented in a study of cytomegalovirus exposure and HLA in healthy donors. The study ran its PCR with 60 Vbeta and 13 Jbeta primers. Data came from immunoSEQ multiplex PCR; TCRdb stores just in-frame clones and leaves some out. The sample consists of 150,000 or so clones, 80% of them appearing once. Germline V gives CDR1 SGHTA, CDR2 FQGTGA. The CDR3 is 15 residues long. Trimming shortened V by 7 bases and J by 6 bases, and 18 bases separated the two germline ends. The chain recombines TRBV7-3 with TRBJ2-2, with TRBD2 as a possible D gene (7 bases). The origin of this receptor is a woman aged 50 to 65 in good health and CMV-seropositive. Sequenced material: PBMCs. The CDR3 sequence is CASTPNPGGAGELFF. CDR3 DNA sequence: TGTGCCAGCACCCCGAACCCGGGGGGCGCCGGGGAGCTGTTTTTT. Filled out from reference TRBV7-3 and TRBJ2-2, the complete variable domain reads GAGVSQTPSNKVTEKGKYVELRCDPISGHTALYWYRQSLGQGPEFLIYFQGTGAADDSGLPNDRFFAVRPEGSVSTLKIQRTERGDSAVYLCASTPNPGGAGELFFGEGSRLTVL.